This T cell receptor beta chain was recorded in a study of cytomegalovirus exposure and HLA in healthy donors. Study-wide points: Listed as cytomegalovirus-associated were over 150 TCR beta chains.

From germline, CDR1 is ENHRY and CDR2 SYGVKD. The CDR3 contains 15 residues. Trimming removed 0 bases from V and 2 bases from J; junction bases left unmatched: 4. Sequenced by immunoSEQ multiplex PCR; TCRdb stores in-frame clones only, minus some. The sample carries some 170,000 clones, 85% to 90% recorded once. As regards this clone: No antigen is known for it.

The sample taken for sequencing was PBMCs. V usage is TRBV10-3 and J usage is TRBJ2-7; the match to TRBD1 covers 7 bases. This receptor was taken from a man in his late teens or twenties in good health and CMV-seropositive. This CDR3 is CAISESKGQPYEQYF. The CDR3 nucleotides read TGTGCCATCAGTGAGTCGAAGGGACAGCCCTACGAGCAGTACTTC.